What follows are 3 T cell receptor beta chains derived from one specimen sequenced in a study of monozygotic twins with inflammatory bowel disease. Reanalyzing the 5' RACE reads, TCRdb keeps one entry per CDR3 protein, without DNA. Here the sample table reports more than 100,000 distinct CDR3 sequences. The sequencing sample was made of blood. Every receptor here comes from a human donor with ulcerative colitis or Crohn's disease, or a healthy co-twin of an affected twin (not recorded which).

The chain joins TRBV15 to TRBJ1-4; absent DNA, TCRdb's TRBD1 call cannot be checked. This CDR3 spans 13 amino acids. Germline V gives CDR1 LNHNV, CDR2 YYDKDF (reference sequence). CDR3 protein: CATIRDRGEKLFF.

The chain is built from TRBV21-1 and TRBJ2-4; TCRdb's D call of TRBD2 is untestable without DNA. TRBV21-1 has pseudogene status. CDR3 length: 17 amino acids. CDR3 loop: CASSKVRGRETKNIQYF.

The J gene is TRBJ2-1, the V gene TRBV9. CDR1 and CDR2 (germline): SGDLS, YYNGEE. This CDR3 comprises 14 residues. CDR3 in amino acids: CASSVGGSYNEQFF.